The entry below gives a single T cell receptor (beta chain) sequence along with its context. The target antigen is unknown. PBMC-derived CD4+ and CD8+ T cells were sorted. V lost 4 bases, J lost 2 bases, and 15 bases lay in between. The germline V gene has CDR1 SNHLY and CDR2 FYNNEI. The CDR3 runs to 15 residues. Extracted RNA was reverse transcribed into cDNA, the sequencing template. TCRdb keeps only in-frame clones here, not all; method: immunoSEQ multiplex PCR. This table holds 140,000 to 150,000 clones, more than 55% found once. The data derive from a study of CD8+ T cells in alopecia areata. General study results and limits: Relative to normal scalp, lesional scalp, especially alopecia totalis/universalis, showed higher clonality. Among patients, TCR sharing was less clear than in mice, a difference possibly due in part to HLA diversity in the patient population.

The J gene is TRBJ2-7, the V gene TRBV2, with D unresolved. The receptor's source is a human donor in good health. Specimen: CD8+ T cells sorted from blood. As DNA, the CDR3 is TGTGCCAGCAGTGGGGCCTCCCTTAACCCCTACGAGCAGTACTTC. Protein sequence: CASSGASLNPYEQYF.